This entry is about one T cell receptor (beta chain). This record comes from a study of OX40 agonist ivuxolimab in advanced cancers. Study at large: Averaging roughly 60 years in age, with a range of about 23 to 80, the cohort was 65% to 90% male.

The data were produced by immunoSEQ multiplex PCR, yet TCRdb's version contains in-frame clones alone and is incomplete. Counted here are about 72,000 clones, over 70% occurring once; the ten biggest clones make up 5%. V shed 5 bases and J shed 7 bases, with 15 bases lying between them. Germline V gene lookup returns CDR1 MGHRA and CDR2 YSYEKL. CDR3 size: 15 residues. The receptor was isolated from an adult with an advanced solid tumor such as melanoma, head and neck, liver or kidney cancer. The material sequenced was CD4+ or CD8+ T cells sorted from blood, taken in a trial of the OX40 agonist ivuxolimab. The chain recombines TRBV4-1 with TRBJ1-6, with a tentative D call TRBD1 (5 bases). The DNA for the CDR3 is TGCGCCAGCAGCGATGGCAGGGAGTTAAATTCACCCCTCCACTTT. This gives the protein CASSDGRELNSPLHF.